The 20 T cell receptor beta chains listed next were all sequenced from one sample in a study of OX40 agonist ivuxolimab in advanced cancers. Assay used: immunoSEQ multiplex PCR; TCRdb lists only in-frame clones, some missing. The table shows 77,000 or so clones, with around 92% occurring only once. Sequenced material: CD4+ or CD8+ T cells sorted from blood, taken in a trial of the OX40 agonist ivuxolimab. These receptors were collected from an adult with an advanced solid tumor such as melanoma, head and neck, liver or kidney cancer.

The chain has TRBV7-2 and TRBJ1-1; D not certain. CDR1 and CDR2 (germline): SGHTA, FQGNSA. This CDR3 comprises 11 residues. Trimming shortened V by 2 bases and J by 8 bases, and 6 bases separated the two germline ends. CDR3 sequence reads: CASSLIIEAFF. The CDR3 DNA is TGTGCCAGCAGCTTAATCATAGAAGCTTTCTTT.

The chain uses TRBV11-1 and TRBJ2-1; D perhaps matches TRBD2 (5 bases). Per the germline V gene, CDR1 is SGHAT and CDR2 is FQDESV (reference sequence). This CDR3 contains 15 residues. Deletions cut 2 bases from V and 8 bases from J, with 16 bases between. This CDR3 reads CASSLQDSGLDEQFF. CDR3 in DNA: TGTGCCAGCAGCTTACAGGATTCGGGGTTGGATGAGCAGTTCTTC.

The CDR3 loop reads CASSIDGALGASADTQYF. The CDR3 DNA sequence: TGTGCCAGTAGTATAGATGGGGCTCTGGGCGCCTCTGCAGATACGCAGTATTTT. This sequence joins TRBV19 and TRBJ2-3, with D possibly being TRBD1 (5 bases). The CDR3 loop spans 18 amino acids. Germline V CDR1 and CDR2: LNHDA, SQIVND (reference sequence). Trimming stripped 0 bases from V and 4 bases from J, with 20 bases between.

This chain connects TRBV20-1 to TRBJ2-7; D perhaps matches TRBD2 (6 bases). CDR3 length: 11 amino acids. The germline V and J ends were trimmed by 6 bases and 5 bases, with 11 bases remaining between them. Germline V CDR1 and CDR2: DFQATT, SNEGSKA (reference sequence). For the CDR3, the DNA is TGCAGTGCCGGGACTTCCCACGAGCAGTACTTC. Translating gives CSAGTSHEQYF.

The CDR3 loop is CASSFTSGTGADGYTF. In nucleotides, the CDR3 is TGTGCCAGCAGCTTCACCTCCGGGACAGGGGCGGATGGCTACACCTTC. The chain has TRBV11-3 and TRBJ1-2, with 10 bases that match TRBD1. In germline, CDR1 is SGHNT, CDR2 YENEEA. The trim removed 3 bases at V and 6 bases at J, leaving 10 bases unmatched. This CDR3 spans 16 amino acids.

The chain combines TRBV6-1 with TRBJ2-5; possibly TRBD1 for D (6 bases). The CDR3 length is 15 residues. Per germline, CDR1 MNHNS and CDR2 SASEGT. Deletions cut 1 base from V and 1 base from J, with 10 bases between. CDR3 loop: CASSEGPTGQETQYF. The CDR3 DNA reads TGTGCCAGCAGTGAAGGACCGACAGGCCAAGAGACCCAGTACTTC.

This clone was counted a single time. The rearrangement joins TRBV7-2 to TRBJ1-3, with D unclear. The germline V and J ends were trimmed by 1 base and 2 bases, with 12 bases remaining between them. The germline CDR1 and CDR2 sequences are SGHTA and FQGNSA. This CDR3 is built from 16 residues. The CDR3 DNA is TGTGCCAGCAGCTTAGAACGAATACTCACTGGAAACACCATATATTTT. Amino acid sequence: CASSLERILTGNTIYF.

This clone has just one count. The J gene is TRBJ2-2, the V gene TRBV19; TRBD1 matches at 8 bases. This CDR3 spans 18 amino acids. Trimming removed 1 base from V and 3 bases from J; junction bases left unmatched: 10. Germline loops: CDR1 LNHDA, CDR2 SQIVND (reference sequence). CDR3 sequence (DNA): TGTGCCAGTAGTATAGGGGGCAGGGGGCAATTGGACACCGGGGAGCTGTTTTTT. Its translation is CASSIGGRGQLDTGELFF.

With regard to this clone: One junction end does not reproduce the germline sequence, and a read error may be involved. V and J are TRBV6-6 and TRBJ1-1; 12 bases are a match to TRBD1. Germline loops: CDR1 MNHNY, CDR2 SVGAGI (reference sequence). The CDR3 has 14 amino acids. CDR3 protein: CASTYGGQGAEAFF. The CDR3 DNA is TGTGCCAGCACTTACGGGGGACAGGGGGCGGAAGCTTTCTTT.

The chain recombines TRBV5-1 with TRBJ2-2; TRBD1 might be the D (6 bases). The CDR3 is 16 amino acids. Germline CDR1 and CDR2: SGHRS and YFSETQ. Between the trimmed V and J ends, which lost 6 bases and 3 bases, there was a span of 18 bases. The CDR3 DNA sequence: TGCGCCAGCAAGGGGGACGGGACACGGTACACCGGGGAGCTGTTTTTT. Its protein product is CASKGDGTRYTGELFF.

On this clone itself: The same CDR3 can be traced to other DNA sequences in this sample. The J gene is TRBJ2-1, the V gene TRBV5-1; D may be TRBD1 or TRBD2 (6 bases each). The germline V gene encodes CDR1 SGHRS and CDR2 YFSETQ. The ends were cut back, 4 bases at V and 4 bases at J, with 12 bases in the middle. This CDR3 has 14 residues. The CDR3 is CASSLQGGYNEQFF. CDR3 bases: TGCGCCAGCAGCCTACAGGGAGGTTACAATGAGCAGTTCTTC.

This clone has more than one count but fewer than ten. The genes are TRBV6-5 and TRBJ2-7; TRBD2 agrees at 12 bases. After removal of 2 bases from V and 12 bases from J, the junction contained 8 bases not matched to a gene. The length of the CDR3 is 14 residues. Germline V lookup: CDR1 MNHEY, CDR2 SVGAGI. The CDR3 spells CASSYVLAGGGWYF. The CDR3 DNA reads as TGTGCCAGCAGTTACGTACTAGCGGGAGGAGGTTGGTACTTC.

The chain combines TRBV30 with TRBJ1-2, with D unresolved. The CDR3 sequence is 14 residues long. With 2 bases removed from V and 4 bases from J, the gap between germline ends came to 14 bases. Looked up from germline, CDR1 is GTSNPN and CDR2 is SVGIG (reference sequence). The CDR3 DNA follows: TGTGCCTGGAGTCCAAATCCCCCAGGCTATGGCTACACCTTC. Translating gives CAWSPNPPGYGYTF.

This chain joins TRBV27 and TRBJ2-1, with unresolved D. Trimming took 3 bases from V and 0 from J, leaving 9 bases between them. The germline gives CDR1 MNHEY, CDR2 SMNVEV (reference sequence). The length of the CDR3 is 15 residues. The CDR3 here is CASSFHASSYNEQFF. The CDR3, as DNA: TGTGCCAGCAGTTTTCATGCGAGCTCCTACAATGAGCAGTTCTTC.

This rearrangement joins TRBV27 to TRBJ1-2; D not certain. Trimming took 0 bases from V and 4 from J, leaving 12 bases between them. The germline V gene encodes CDR1 MNHEY and CDR2 SMNVEV (reference sequence). The CDR3 extends over 15 amino acids. Written as DNA, the CDR3 is TGTGCCAGCAGTTTATCCTTCCAGAGCCTCTATGGCTACACCTTC. Protein: CASSLSFQSLYGYTF.

The chain links TRBV6-5 to TRBJ1-2; 7 bases align to TRBD1. CDR1 and CDR2 from the germline V gene are MNHEY and SVGAGI. The CDR3 sequence is 15 residues long. With 2 bases clipped from V and 9 bases from J, the junction kept 12 bases outside the gene matches. The CDR3: CASSYAGTELFSYTF. The DNA of the CDR3 is TGTGCCAGCAGTTACGCCGGGACAGAGCTCTTTAGCTACACCTTC.

The J gene is TRBJ2-5, the V gene TRBV6-5; D call uncertain. The V end lost 4 bases, the J end lost 8 bases, and 8 bases lay between the germline ends. The germline V gene has CDR1 MNHEY and CDR2 SVGAGI. The CDR3 length is 11 residues. Here the CDR3 DNA reads TGTGCCAGCAGTTCCCCGGCAACCCAGTACTTC. This translates into CASSSPATQYF.

The CDR3 sequence: CASSQVNDRDYEQYF. Here the CDR3 DNA reads TGTGCCAGCAGCCAAGTGAACGACAGGGACTACGAGCAGTACTTC. The rearrangement links TRBV4-2 to TRBJ2-7; TRBD1 agrees at 7 bases. Germline CDR1 reads LGHNA; CDR2 reads YNFKEQ. The V and J ends lost 1 base and 3 bases, in that order; junction bases with no gene match: 6. The CDR3 length is 15 residues.

This sequence joins TRBV5-4 and TRBJ1-2; TRBD1 might be the D (6 bases). The CDR3 has 18 amino acids. The V gene's germline CDR1 is SGHNT and CDR2 YYREEE (reference sequence). Trimming took 0 bases from V and 8 from J, leaving 26 bases between them. CDR3 protein: CASSLVGGLGPNLGGYTF. The CDR3 DNA is TGTGCCAGCAGCTTGGTTGGGGGGCTTGGACCCAACCTGGGGGGCTACACCTTC.

The V and J genes are TRBV5-1 and TRBJ1-4, with 9 bases aligning to TRBD1. The CDR3 extends over 16 amino acids. CDR1 is SGHRS, CDR2 YFSETQ, per germline. Losses at the gene ends were 4 bases for V and 0 bases for J; bases not matched to a gene: 4. CDR3 amino acids: CASSPRTGATNEKLFF. The CDR3 DNA sequence: TGCGCCAGCAGCCCCCGGACAGGGGCAACTAATGAAAAACTGTTTTTT. The full variable domain, rest sourced from reference TRBV5-1 and TRBJ1-4, is KAGVTQTPRYLIKTRGQQVTLSCSPISGHRSVSWYQQTPGQGLQFLFEYFSETQRNKGNFPGRFSGRQFSNSRSEMNVSTLELGDSALYLCASSPRTGATNEKLFFGSGTQLSVL.